The clone carrying this T cell receptor (beta chain) was seen only once. Its target is not known. Method: immunoSEQ multiplex PCR; TCRdb's copy keeps in-frame clones and lacks some. This repertoire shows 200,000 or so clones, over 85% found once; its top ten account for 1%. Some second doses came at about 4 weeks and others at about 12 weeks; these were pooled. These data belong to a study of T cell responses to AZD1222 COVID-19 vaccine. The CDR3 runs to 13 residues. The germline V gene encodes CDR1 SGHAT and CDR2 FQNNGV. Trimming stripped 5 bases from V and 1 base from J, with 8 bases between. Study observations and caveats: Spike-specific TCR breadth and depth both grew after two AZD1222 doses. Only a handful of AZD1222 recipients tested seropositive at baseline.

This specimen was peripheral blood, taken 28 days after the second AZD1222 dose. This TCR came from an adult who received the AZD1222 COVID-19 vaccine. The chain has TRBV11-2 and TRBJ2-5; D call uncertain. The CDR3 region has the DNA TGTGCCAGCAGCAAAAGCTTCCAAGAGACCCAGTACTTC. It translates to CASSKSFQETQYF.